Listed here are 4 T cell receptor beta chains from one sample, sequenced in a study of cytomegalovirus exposure and HLA in healthy donors. The study ran its PCR with 60 Vbeta and 13 Jbeta primers. This table comes from immunoSEQ multiplex PCR, and its TCRdb copy is limited to in-frame clones, with some not included. The sample lists 150,000 to 200,000 clones, approximately 80% occurring once. The source material was PBMCs. These receptors were collected from a man between 40 and 49 years old in good health and CMV-seropositive.

The gene calls are TRBV2 and TRBJ1-1; TRBD1 matches at 11 bases. Germline lookup yields CDR1 SNHLY and CDR2 FYNNEI. CDR3 length: 15 amino acids. V was clipped by 6 bases and J by 2 bases; unmatched bases: 5. Here the CDR3 DNA reads TGTGCCAGCAGGACCGGGACAGGGGGTAACACTGAAGCTTTCTTT. Translated: CASRTGTGGNTEAFF.

CDR3 loop: CASSERRHAGEQYF. The CDR3 DNA reads as TGTGCCAGCAGCGAGCGGCGGCACGCGGGAGAGCAGTACTTC. The chain employs TRBV5-5 and TRBJ2-7, with TRBD2 as a possible D gene (6 bases). The CDR3 has 14 residues. The germline V gene has CDR1 SGHKS and CDR2 YYEKEE (reference sequence). V lost 4 bases and J lost 7, with 18 bases in between.

The V gene is TRBV2, the J gene TRBJ1-2; unclear D gene. Trimming cost V 7 bases and J 7 bases, with 19 bases left between them. The germline V gene encodes CDR1 SNHLY and CDR2 FYNNEI. The CDR3 has 14 amino acids. Here the CDR3 reads CASTPAGGVVGYTF. DNA of the CDR3: TGTGCCAGCACCCCCGCCGGCGGTGTGGTTGGCTACACCTTC. Full variable domain (remainder filled in from reference TRBV2 and TRBJ1-2): EPEVTQTPSHQVTQMGQEVILRCVPISNHLYFYWYRQILGQKVEFLVSFYNNEISEKSEIFDDQFSVERPDGSNFTLKIRSTKLEDSAMYFCASTPAGGVVGYTFGSGTRLTVV.

This clone was recorded once. The chain has TRBV4-1 and TRBJ1-4; the D gene is possibly TRBD1 (5 bases). V was trimmed by 1 base and J by 4 bases, leaving 10 bases between them. Germline V CDR1 and CDR2: MGHRA, YSYEKL. The CDR3 totals 15 residues. CDR3 in amino acids: CASSQGGGGNEKLFF. In DNA, the CDR3 is TGCGCCAGCAGCCAAGGCGGGGGGGGTAATGAAAAACTGTTTTTT.